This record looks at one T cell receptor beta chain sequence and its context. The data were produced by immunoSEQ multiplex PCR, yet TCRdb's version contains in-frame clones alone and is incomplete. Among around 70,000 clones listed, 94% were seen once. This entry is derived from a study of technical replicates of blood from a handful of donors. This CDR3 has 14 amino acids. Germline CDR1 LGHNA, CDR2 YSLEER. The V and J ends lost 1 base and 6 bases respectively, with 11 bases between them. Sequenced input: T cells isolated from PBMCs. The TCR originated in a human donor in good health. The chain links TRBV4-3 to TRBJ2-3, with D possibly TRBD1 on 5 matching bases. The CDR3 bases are TGCGCCAGCAGCCAAGTACCAGGGTCTGATACGCAGTATTTT. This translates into CASSQVPGSDTQYF.